Listed below are T cell receptor beta chains from one sample, sequenced in a study of blood T cells in healthy people across ages. From the 5' RACE reads, TCRdb called clonotypes with MiXCR, one entry per CDR3 protein. The sample consists of around 1,800,000 distinct CDR3 sequences, about 39% of them appearing once. The specimen was blood. The source of these receptors is a human donor in good health. Both conserved end residues are part of each CDR3. A D gene is named only where the DNA matches it firmly. Clone size appears in some rows only: once, few, many, or a class for an expanded clone.

NA TRBJ1-1 NA TRBV20-1 15 CSARVRGLPRTEAFF TGCAGTGCTAGAGTTCGTGGACTCCCGAGGACTGAAGCTTTCTTT
TRBD1 TRBJ1-1 few TRBV20-1 15 CSAFGTGVVMGQAFF TGCAGTGCTTTCGGGACAGGGGTTGTTATGGGCCAAGCTTTCTTT
TRBD1 TRBJ2-7 once TRBV24-1 15 CATSEGPTGNAEQYF TGTGCCACCAGTGAAGGTCCGACAGGGAACGCCGAGCAGTACTTC
TRBD1 TRBJ1-6 few TRBV7-8 18 CASSFYLQGAIGHSPLHF TGTGCCAGCAGCTTCTACCTACAGGGGGCGATTGGTCATTCACCCCTCCACTTT
NA TRBJ1-2 few TRBV12-3/TRBV12-4 13 CASIVYLNYGYTF TGTGCCAGCATCGTATATCTCAACTATGGCTACACCTTC
TRBD2 TRBJ2-5 NA TRBV5-1 15 CASSFGLAGKETQYF TGCGCCAGCAGCTTTGGACTAGCGGGGAAGGAGACCCAGTACTTC
NA TRBJ2-6 NA TRBV7-6 19 CASSLVAGVDPSGANVLTF TGTGCCAGCAGCTTAGTAGCAGGGGTCGACCCCTCTGGGGCCAACGTCCTGACTTTC
NA TRBJ2-3 NA TRBV6-4 14 CASSVGIGTDTQYF TGTGCCAGCAGTGTCGGGATAGGCACAGATACGCAGTATTTT
TRBD2 TRBJ2-3 NA TRBV6-1 14 CASREAGLTDTQYF TGTGCCAGCAGGGAAGCGGGACTCACAGATACGCAGTATTTT
NA TRBJ1-4 few TRBV6-5 13 CASSPTRWEKLFF TGTGCCAGCAGTCCCACAAGGTGGGAAAAACTGTTTTTT
TRBD2 TRBJ2-1 NA TRBV5-5 15 CASSLRAGDYNEQFF TGTGCCAGCAGCTTGAGAGCGGGGGATTACAATGAGCAGTTCTTC
NA TRBJ2-5 NA TRBV6-1 14 CASSEVRWRETQYF TGTGCCAGCAGTGAAGTAAGGTGGAGGGAGACCCAGTACTTC
NA TRBJ2-1 NA TRBV14 15 CASSQVTSGFNEQFF TGTGCCAGCAGCCAAGTAACATCAGGGTTCAATGAGCAGTTCTTC
TRBD1 TRBJ2-7 few TRBV29-1 16 CSVRQRRDSETYEQYF TGCAGCGTTCGCCAGCGACGGGACAGTGAAACCTACGAGCAGTACTTC
NA TRBJ2-3 NA TRBV24-1 17 CATSDSFGQSSTDTQYF TGCGCCACCAGTGATTCCTTTGGACAGTCTAGCACAGATACGCAGTATTTT
NA TRBJ1-5 NA TRBV6-1 16 CASSEVPGVSNQPQHF TGTGCCAGCAGTGAAGTCCCAGGGGTTAGCAATCAGCCCCAGCATTTT
NA TRBJ2-1 many TRBV27 18 CASSYQSKATGSYNEQFF TGTGCCAGCAGCTATCAGAGTAAGGCAACCGGCTCCTACAATGAGCAGTTCTTC
NA TRBJ2-5 few TRBV12-5 16 CASGLIPGLGGETQYF TGTGCTAGTGGTTTGATCCCCGGACTAGGGGGTGAGACCCAGTACTTC
NA TRBJ1-1 NA TRBV10-3 14 CAISEGGAVAVSFF TGTGCCATCAGTGAAGGGGGGGCCGTCGCAGTTTCTTTCTTT
NA TRBJ2-3 NA TRBV2 14 CASSESWRADTQYF TGTGCCAGCAGTGAGTCCTGGCGGGCAGATACGCAGTATTTT
NA TRBJ1-2 NA TRBV11-2 15 CASSLARGSYYGYTF TGTGCCAGCAGCTTAGCCAGGGGCAGTTACTATGGCTACACCTTC
TRBD2 TRBJ2-3 NA TRBV10-3 16 CAISGTGLAGTDTQYF TGTGCCATCAGCGGGACAGGACTAGCGGGCACAGATACGCAGTATTTT
NA TRBJ1-6 NA TRBV28 18 CASSFPPSGQGGGSPLHF TGTGCCAGCAGTTTCCCGCCGAGTGGGCAGGGTGGAGGTTCACCCCTCCACTTT
TRBD2 TRBJ2-7 NA TRBV24-1 15 CATSDPGTSVYEQYF TGTGCCACCAGTGACCCCGGGACTAGCGTCTACGAGCAGTACTTC
NA TRBJ1-1 NA TRBV5-1 14 CASSLKVGDTEAFF TGCGCCAGCAGCTTGAAGGTCGGGGACACTGAAGCTTTCTTT
NA TRBJ2-1 NA TRBV5-1 15 CASSLVRGGQDEQFF TGCGCCAGCAGCTTGGTACGGGGAGGCCAGGATGAGCAGTTCTTC
TRBD1 TRBJ2-7 few TRBV5-1 13 CATDLDRGSEQYF TGCGCCACCGACCTGGACAGGGGATCCGAGCAGTACTTC
NA TRBJ1-3 few TRBV11-2 13 CASSQASGNTIYF TGTGCCAGCAGCCAAGCCTCTGGAAACACCATATATTTT
NA TRBJ2-1 NA TRBV18 15 CASSFSRGSYNEQFF TGTGCCAGCTCATTCTCGCGGGGCTCCTACAATGAGCAGTTCTTC
TRBD1 TRBJ2-7 once TRBV3-1 15 CASSLTGTGDHEQYF TGTGCCAGCAGCCTAACCGGGACAGGGGACCACGAGCAGTACTTC
NA TRBJ2-4 few TRBV5-5 14 CASNLPRQTNIQYF TGTGCCAGCAACCTCCCAAGACAGACAAACATTCAGTACTTC
TRBD1 TRBJ1-2 few TRBV18 17 CASSPRQGIMSIEGYTF TGTGCCAGCTCACCAAGACAGGGGATTATGTCTATTGAGGGCTACACCTTC
NA TRBJ2-7 few TRBV6-1 11 CATWTAYEQYF TGTGCCACCTGGACAGCCTACGAGCAGTACTTC
NA TRBJ1-5 NA TRBV7-9 12 CASGTGSQPQHF TGTGCCAGCGGCACAGGGAGTCAGCCCCAGCATTTT
NA TRBJ2-7 few TRBV4-1 16 CASSPLGSGGSYEQYF TGCGCCAGCAGCCCGCTGGGTAGTGGGGGATCCTACGAGCAGTACTTC
TRBD1 TRBJ1-5 NA TRBV30 13 CAWAITGDQPQHF TGTGCCTGGGCCATTACAGGGGATCAGCCCCAGCATTTT
NA TRBJ1-2 NA TRBV28 14 CASGLQGVWNGYTF TGTGCCAGCGGCCTCCAGGGCGTTTGGAATGGCTACACCTTC
TRBD2 TRBJ2-7 NA TRBV9 15 CASSVALAENSEQYF TGTGCCAGCAGCGTAGCCCTAGCGGAGAATTCCGAGCAGTACTTC
NA TRBJ1-1 few TRBV18 16 CASSPSTGPLNTEAFF TGTGCCAGCTCACCGAGTACAGGGCCCTTGAACACTGAAGCTTTCTTT
TRBD1 TRBJ1-2 NA TRBV12-3/TRBV12-4 15 CASSYGQGVGYGYTF TGTGCCAGCAGCTACGGACAGGGGGTAGGCTATGGCTACACCTTC
TRBD1 TRBJ1-1 NA TRBV4-2 17 CASSQVSGGKSNTEAFF TGTGCCAGCAGCCAAGTCTCAGGGGGTAAGTCAAACACTGAAGCTTTCTTT
TRBD2 TRBJ2-2 NA TRBV30 14 CAWEAGVYTGELFF TGTGCCTGGGAGGCGGGGGTCTACACCGGGGAGCTGTTTTTT
NA TRBJ1-5 many TRBV2 13 CASSEGGGRPQHF TGTGCCAGCAGTGAGGGAGGCGGGCGGCCCCAGCATTTT
NA TRBJ1-6 NA TRBV7-6 13 CASSPARVSPLHF TGTGCCAGCAGCCCCGCCAGGGTATCACCCCTCCACTTT
NA TRBJ2-5 NA TRBV12-3/TRBV12-4 15 CASSLGWQNQETQYF TGTGCCAGCAGTTTAGGATGGCAGAACCAAGAGACCCAGTACTTC
NA TRBJ2-1 NA TRBV5-1 15 CASSLDPEGHNEQFF TGCGCCAGCAGCTTGGACCCAGAAGGCCACAATGAGCAGTTCTTC
NA TRBJ2-7 NA TRBV9 13 CASSSDGMYEQYF TGTGCCAGCAGCTCGGACGGGATGTACGAGCAGTACTTC
NA TRBJ1-2 many TRBV11-1 15 CASSLEARLRDGYTF TGTGCCAGCAGCTTAGAGGCCAGGCTAAGAGATGGCTACACCTTC
TRBD1 TRBJ1-3 NA TRBV5-5 16 CASSRDRINSGNTIYF TGTGCCAGCAGCCGGGACAGAATTAACTCTGGAAACACCATATATTTT
TRBD2 TRBJ2-1 few TRBV29-1 16 CSVLPLTAGGYNEQFF TGCAGCGTTCTCCCCCTGACGGCGGGGGGGTACAATGAGCAGTTCTTC
NA TRBJ1-2 NA TRBV4-1 16 CASSQEGPIPGYGYTF TGCGCCAGCAGCCAAGAGGGGCCAATCCCGGGCTATGGCTACACCTTC
TRBD1 TRBJ2-3 NA TRBV20-1 18 CSARDRKGQLGPTDTQYF TGCAGTGCTAGAGATCGCAAGGGACAGTTGGGCCCCACAGATACGCAGTATTTT
TRBD2 TRBJ2-1 NA TRBV7-9 15 CVSSLSGGEYNEQFF TGTGTCAGCAGCTTAAGCGGGGGGGAATACAATGAGCAGTTCTTC
NA TRBJ2-7 few TRBV12-3/TRBV12-4 14 CASSLFTETYEQYF TGTGCCAGCAGTTTATTTACAGAAACCTACGAGCAGTACTTC
TRBD2 TRBJ2-7 many TRBV20-1 15 CSARDGWGGSYEQYF TGCAGTGCTAGAGATGGGTGGGGGGGCTCCTACGAGCAGTACTTC
NA TRBJ2-3 NA TRBV7-3 16 CASSLTLGPSTDTQYF TGTGCCAGCAGCTTGACACTAGGACCCAGCACAGATACGCAGTATTTT
NA TRBJ1-2 few TRBV24-1 17 CALLVREGKRGGYGYTF TGTGCCCTATTAGTCCGTGAGGGCAAAAGGGGAGGCTATGGCTACACCTTC